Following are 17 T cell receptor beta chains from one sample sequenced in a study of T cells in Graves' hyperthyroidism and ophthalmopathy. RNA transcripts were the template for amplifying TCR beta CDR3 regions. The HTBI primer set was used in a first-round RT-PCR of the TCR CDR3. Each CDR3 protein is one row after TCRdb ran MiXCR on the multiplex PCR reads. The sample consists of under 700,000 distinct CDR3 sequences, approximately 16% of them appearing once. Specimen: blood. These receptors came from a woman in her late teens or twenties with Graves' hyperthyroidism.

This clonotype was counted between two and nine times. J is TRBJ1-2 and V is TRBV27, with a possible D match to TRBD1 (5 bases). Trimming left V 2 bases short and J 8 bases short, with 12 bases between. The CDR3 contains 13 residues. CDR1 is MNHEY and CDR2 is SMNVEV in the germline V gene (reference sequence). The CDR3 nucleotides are TGTGCCAGCAGTTTACGGGGGATAGGAGGCTACACCTTC. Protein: CASSLRGIGGYTF.

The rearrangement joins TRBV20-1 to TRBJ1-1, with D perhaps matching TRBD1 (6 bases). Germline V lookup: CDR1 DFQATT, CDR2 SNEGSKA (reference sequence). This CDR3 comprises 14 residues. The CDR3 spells CSPQGGGMNTEAFF. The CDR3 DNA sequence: TGCAGCCCCCAAGGGGGGGGAATGAACACTGAAGCTTTCTTT.

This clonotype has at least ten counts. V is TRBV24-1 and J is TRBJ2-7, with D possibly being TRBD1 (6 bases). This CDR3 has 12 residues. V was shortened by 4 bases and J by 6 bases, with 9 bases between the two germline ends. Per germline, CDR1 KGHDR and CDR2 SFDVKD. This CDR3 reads CATSDQGTEQYF. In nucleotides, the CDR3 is TGTGCCACCAGTGACCAGGGGACCGAGCAGTACTTC.

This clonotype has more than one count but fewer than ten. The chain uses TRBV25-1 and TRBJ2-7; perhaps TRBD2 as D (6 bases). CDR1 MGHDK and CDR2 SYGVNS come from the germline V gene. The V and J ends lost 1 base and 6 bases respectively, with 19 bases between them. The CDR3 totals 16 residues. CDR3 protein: CASSESRGGTVGEQYF. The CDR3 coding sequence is TGTGCCAGCAGTGAATCGAGGGGCGGGACGGTCGGCGAGCAGTACTTC.

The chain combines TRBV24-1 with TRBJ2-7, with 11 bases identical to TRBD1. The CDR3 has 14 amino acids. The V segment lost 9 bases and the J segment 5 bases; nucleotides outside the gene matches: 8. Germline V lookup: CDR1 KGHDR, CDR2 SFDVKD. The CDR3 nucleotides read TGTGCCACCGAGGGACAGGGGGGGTCCCACGAGCAGTACTTC. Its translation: CATEGQGGSHEQYF.

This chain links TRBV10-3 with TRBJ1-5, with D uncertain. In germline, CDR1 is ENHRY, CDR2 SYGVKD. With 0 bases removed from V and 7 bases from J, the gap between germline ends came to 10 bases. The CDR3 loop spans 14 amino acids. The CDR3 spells CAISESELRQPQHF. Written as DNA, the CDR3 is TGTGCCATCAGTGAGTCGGAACTCAGGCAGCCCCAGCATTTT.

The CDR3 nucleotides read TGTGCCAGCAGCTCCGCGGGGCCCCAGCATTTT. Its translation is CASSSAGPQHF. V and J are TRBV7-2 and TRBJ1-5; D not resolved. The V end lost 4 bases, the J end lost 9 bases, and 7 bases lay between the germline ends. This CDR3 contains 11 residues. CDR1 and CDR2 (germline): SGHTA, FQGNSA.

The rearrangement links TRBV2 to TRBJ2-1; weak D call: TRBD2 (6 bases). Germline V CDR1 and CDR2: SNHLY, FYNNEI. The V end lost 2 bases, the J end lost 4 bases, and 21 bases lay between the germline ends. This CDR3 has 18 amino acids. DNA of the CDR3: TGTGCCAGCAGTGAAAGGGAAATGGGGGACTGGAATTACAATGAGCAGTTCTTC. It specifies CASSEREMGDWNYNEQFF.

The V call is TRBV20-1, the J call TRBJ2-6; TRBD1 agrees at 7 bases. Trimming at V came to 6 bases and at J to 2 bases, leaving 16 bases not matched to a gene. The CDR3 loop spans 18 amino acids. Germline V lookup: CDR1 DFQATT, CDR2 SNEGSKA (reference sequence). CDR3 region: CSARPADRAAAGANVLTF. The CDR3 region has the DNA TGCAGTGCCAGACCCGCTGACAGGGCGGCTGCTGGGGCCAACGTCCTGACTTTC.

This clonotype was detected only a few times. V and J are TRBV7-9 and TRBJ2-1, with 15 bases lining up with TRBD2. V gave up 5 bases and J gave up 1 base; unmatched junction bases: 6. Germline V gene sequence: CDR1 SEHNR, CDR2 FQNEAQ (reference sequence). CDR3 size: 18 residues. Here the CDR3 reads CASSTPGLAGGSYNEQFF. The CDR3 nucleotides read TGTGCCAGCAGCACCCCGGGACTAGCGGGAGGTTCCTACAATGAGCAGTTCTTC.

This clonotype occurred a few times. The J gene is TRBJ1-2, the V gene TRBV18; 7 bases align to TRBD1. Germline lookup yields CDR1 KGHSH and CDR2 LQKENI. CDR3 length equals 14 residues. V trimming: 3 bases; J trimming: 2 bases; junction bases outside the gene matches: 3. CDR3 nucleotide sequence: TGTGCCAGCTCACCGGGACAGAGAAACTATGGCTACACCTTC. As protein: CASSPGQRNYGYTF.

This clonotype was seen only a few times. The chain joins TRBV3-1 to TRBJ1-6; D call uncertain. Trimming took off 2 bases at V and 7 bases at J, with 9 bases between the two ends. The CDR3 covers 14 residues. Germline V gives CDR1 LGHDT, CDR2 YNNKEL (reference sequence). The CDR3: CASSQRGPNSPLHF. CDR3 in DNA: TGTGCCAGCAGCCAACGGGGTCCCAATTCACCCCTCCACTTT.

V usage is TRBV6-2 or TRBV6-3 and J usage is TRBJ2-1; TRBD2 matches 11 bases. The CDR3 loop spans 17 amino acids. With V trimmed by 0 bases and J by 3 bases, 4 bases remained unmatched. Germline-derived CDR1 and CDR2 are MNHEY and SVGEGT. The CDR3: CASSYSVLAGGYNEQFF. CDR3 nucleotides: TGTGCCAGCAGTTACTCGGTTCTAGCGGGAGGCTACAATGAGCAGTTCTTC.

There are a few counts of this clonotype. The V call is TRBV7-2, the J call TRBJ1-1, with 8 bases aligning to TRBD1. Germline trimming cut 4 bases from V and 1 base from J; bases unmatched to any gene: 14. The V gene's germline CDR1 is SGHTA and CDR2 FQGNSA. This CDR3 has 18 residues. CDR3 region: CASSSKAGGAWANTEAFF. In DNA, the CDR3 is TGTGCCAGCAGCTCTAAGGCAGGGGGCGCTTGGGCGAACACTGAAGCTTTCTTT.

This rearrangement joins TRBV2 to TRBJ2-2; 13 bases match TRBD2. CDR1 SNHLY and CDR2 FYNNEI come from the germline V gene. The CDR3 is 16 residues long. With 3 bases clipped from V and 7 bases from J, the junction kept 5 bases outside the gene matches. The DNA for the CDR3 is TGTGCCAGCAGTGACCAGGGACTAGCGGGACACGGGGAGCTGTTTTTT. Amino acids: CASSDQGLAGHGELFF. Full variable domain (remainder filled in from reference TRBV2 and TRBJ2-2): EPEVTQTPSHQVTQMGQEVILRCVPISNHLYFYWYRQILGQKVEFLVSFYNNEISEKSEIFDDQFSVERPDGSNFTLKIRSTKLEDSAMYFCASSDQGLAGHGELFFGEGSRLTVL.

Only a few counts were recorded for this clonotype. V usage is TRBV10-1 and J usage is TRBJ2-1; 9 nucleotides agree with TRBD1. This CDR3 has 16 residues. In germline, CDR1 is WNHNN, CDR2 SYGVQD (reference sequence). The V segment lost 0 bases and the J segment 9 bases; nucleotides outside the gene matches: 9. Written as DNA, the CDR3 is TGCGCCAGCAGTGAGTCGATAGGGACAGGGTATGGTGAGCAGTTCTTC. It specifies CASSESIGTGYGEQFF.

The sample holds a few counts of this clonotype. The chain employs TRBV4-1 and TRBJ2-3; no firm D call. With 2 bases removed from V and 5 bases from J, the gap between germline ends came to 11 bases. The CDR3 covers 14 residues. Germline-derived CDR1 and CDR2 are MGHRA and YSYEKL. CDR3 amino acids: CASSQPWAGDTQYF. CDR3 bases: TGCGCCAGCAGCCAACCCTGGGCAGGAGATACGCAGTATTTT.